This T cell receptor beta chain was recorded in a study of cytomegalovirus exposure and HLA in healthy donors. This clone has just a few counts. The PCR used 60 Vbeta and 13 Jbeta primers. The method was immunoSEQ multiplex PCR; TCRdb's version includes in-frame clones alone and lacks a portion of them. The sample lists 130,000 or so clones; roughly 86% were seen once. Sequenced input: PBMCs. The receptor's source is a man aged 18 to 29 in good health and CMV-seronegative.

DNA for the CDR3: TGTGCCAGCAGTGGACAGGGGGTGGGCAATCAGCCCCAGCATTTT. The encoded protein is CASSGQGVGNQPQHF. The chain employs TRBV2 and TRBJ1-5; the match to TRBD1 covers 9 bases. The V and J ends lost 4 bases and 2 bases, in that order; junction bases with no gene match: 3. The CDR3 loop spans 15 amino acids. Germline CDR1 is SNHLY and CDR2 is FYNNEI.